The T cell receptor beta chain described here comes from a study of a mutant IDH1 vaccine in newly diagnosed glioma (dated by TCRdb to the early 2020s). As for the study more broadly: Across visits V03 through V10, patients got a total of eight vaccinations, given in weeks 1, 3, 5, 7, 11, 15, 19 and 23. Longitudinal TCRB deep sequencing was performed for roughly 24 treated patients wherever samples were available for exploratory analyses. Of the approximately 33 treated patients, about 62% were male and around 38% were female, and a mean age of roughly 37 years was recorded. Peripheral blood was drawn at six visits: V03 (baseline), V05, V07, V10, V12 and V13. In the chemotherapy-containing groups, vaccination started alongside temozolomide cycles, whereas in patients who had radiotherapy alone it started 4-6 weeks after radiotherapy. Prior to enrollment, patients had been given standard therapy consisting of radiotherapy alone, temozolomide alone, or radiochemotherapy with temozolomide, with the combination given to most patients.

The library was built by means of the immunoSEQ multiplex PCR assay. Rearranged TCR beta chain sequences were amplified using the hsTCRB Kit according to the manufacturer's protocol. An Illumina MiSeq was used to sequence the TCRB libraries. The published analysis was carried out like this. Demultiplexing, trimming and gene mapping were performed with the kit vendor's proprietary platform. TCRdb provides this immuneACCESS table in a form limited to in-frame rearrangements. Some clones are lacking; in checked studies, under half of them reflect an unresolved V gene, and why the rest are absent is not known. V, J and clone size reflect that table, while D and trimming were determined from the DNA. The sample data list tens of thousands of clones, and roughly 78% of these were observed just once. The ten biggest clones cover around 26% of the sample. Findings and caveats that apply to the study as a whole: Availability determined which PBMC samples were chosen for TCRB deep sequencing. No apparent relationship was observed between pseudoprogression and alterations in the top peripheral T cell clonotypes detected by TCRB sequencing. Immune responses induced by the vaccine were seen in more than 85% of patients across multiple MHC alleles. The authors noted that analyses of patient blood samples could not be reproduced because of sample limitations.

Ends trimmed: V by 1 base, J by 4 bases; bases unmatched to a gene: 2. CDR1 and CDR2, per the germline V gene, are LGHNA and YNFKEQ. The CDR3 measures 15 amino acids from cysteine to phenylalanine. Only CDR3 DNA remains: 45 bases, in frame from the first base. This clone has more than one count but fewer than ten. The antigen it recognizes is unknown. No clone much larger than this one lies a single base away; base qualities are absent. The sample's time point label, in plain terms: week 11, during vaccination. Every vaccine dose consisted of 300 ug of a 20-mer mutant IDH1 peptide in Montanide, administered subcutaneously together with topical imiquimod. Newly diagnosed WHO grade 3 or 4 IDH1-mutant astrocytomas showing loss of nuclear ATRX were present in the donors. The samples were drawn from NOA16, a multicentre, single-arm, open-label phase I trial in Germany that tested a mutant IDH1 peptide vaccine in humans for the first time. The DNeasy Blood and Tissue Kit was used to extract genomic DNA from EDTA blood for TCRB sequencing.

The chain employs TRBV4-2 and TRBJ1-1; 11 nucleotides in the junction match TRBD1. Sequences were derived from PBMCs, sampled from a glioma patient whose treatment included an IDH1 peptide vaccine. The receptor comes from a man aged 25 to 45 with glioma. The CDR3 corresponds to CASSQGGTGGTEAFF. The nucleotide sequence reads as follows: TGTGCCAGCAGCCAAGGGGGGACAGGGGGCACTGAAGCTTTCTTT.